These 17 T cell receptor beta chains share one sample of origin, sequenced in a study of cytomegalovirus exposure and HLA in healthy donors. It was with 60 Vbeta and 13 Jbeta primers that the PCR ran. Method: immunoSEQ multiplex PCR; TCRdb's copy keeps in-frame clones and lacks some. The sample lists approximately 110,000 clones; roughly 74% were seen once. The source material was PBMCs. Every receptor here comes from a woman aged 45-65 years in good health and CMV-seropositive.

This clone was detected a few times. The rearrangement joins TRBV2 to TRBJ1-1, with D unclear. CDR1 and CDR2 (germline): SNHLY, FYNNEI. With 2 bases removed from V and 1 base from J, the gap between germline ends came to 11 bases. The CDR3 is made up of 15 amino acids. The CDR3 DNA is TGTGCCAGCAGTGAATTGCGGACTCAGAACACTGAAGCTTTCTTT. This translates into CASSELRTQNTEAFF.

This clone appeared a single time. This chain links TRBV28 with TRBJ1-2; unclear D gene. V lost 6 bases and J 5 bases, leaving 7 bases between the germline ends. This CDR3 has 11 amino acids. Germline V gene data show CDR1 as MDHEN and CDR2 as SYDVKM. Here the CDR3 DNA reads TGTGCCAGCAGCTTAGAGTATGGCTACACCTTC. Protein sequence: CASSLEYGYTF.

The chain uses TRBV28 and TRBJ1-3; no firm D call. CDR1 is MDHEN, CDR2 SYDVKM, per germline. V was trimmed by 8 bases and J by 7 bases, leaving 9 bases between them. CDR3 length equals 11 residues. CDR3 nucleotide sequence: TGTGCCAGCGGGCGGGAGAACACCATATATTTT. Translating gives CASGRENTIYF.

Comments on this clone: One end of the junction fails to match germline, which may point to a read error. This chain uses TRBV30 with TRBJ2-1; TRBD1 aligns across 9 bases. Germline assignment: CDR1 GTSNPN and CDR2 SVGIG (reference sequence). This CDR3 contains 15 residues. CDR3 residues: CAWSLTGTGYTEQFF. CDR3 coding DNA: TGTGCCTGGAGCCTAACCGGGACAGGGTACACTGAGCAGTTCTTC.

The rearrangement uses TRBV4-1 and TRBJ2-3; 12 bases line up with TRBD2. The junction had 1 base not matched to a gene; V was cut back by 2 bases and J by 1 base. CDR1 MGHRA and CDR2 YSYEKL come from the germline V gene. The CDR3 runs to 16 residues. The CDR3 spells CASSQLAGGGTDTQYF. Here the CDR3 DNA reads TGCGCCAGCAGCCAACTAGCGGGGGGGGGCACAGATACGCAGTATTTT.

The V and J genes are TRBV2 and TRBJ2-2, with 8 positions matching TRBD2. Germline CDR1 and CDR2: SNHLY and FYNNEI. The V segment lost 1 base and the J segment 6 bases; nucleotides outside the gene matches: 7. The CDR3 consists of 16 residues. CDR3 in amino acids: CASSEGRRGAAGELFF. The CDR3 DNA reads as TGTGCCAGCAGTGAAGGAAGGCGGGGGGCGGCCGGGGAGCTGTTTTTT.

The chain links TRBV19 to TRBJ1-6, with a possible D match to TRBD1 (6 bases). V was clipped by 6 bases and J by 8 bases, with 14 bases between them. The germline CDR1 and CDR2 sequences are LNHDA and SQIVND (reference sequence). The CDR3 length is 14 residues. The CDR3 DNA sequence: TGTGCCAGTAGGGTACGGGGGGCAGATTCACCCCTCCACTTT. This gives the protein CASRVRGADSPLHF. The variable domain in full, with the rest retrieved from reference TRBV19 and TRBJ1-6, is DGGITQSPKYLFRKEGQNVTLSCEQNLNHDAMYWYRQDPGQGLRLIYYSQIVNDFQKGDIAEGYSVSREKKESFPLTVTSAQKNPTAFYLCASRVRGADSPLHFGNGTRLTVT.

This chain uses TRBV5-1 with TRBJ2-5; 11 bases are shared with TRBD1. The germline V gene has CDR1 SGHRS and CDR2 YFSETQ. With V trimmed by 4 bases and J by 5 bases, 10 bases remained unmatched. The CDR3 is 16 amino acids. The CDR3 loop is CASSVGGQGGRETQYF. In DNA form, the CDR3 reads TGCGCCAGCAGCGTGGGGGGACAGGGGGGTCGTGAGACCCAGTACTTC.

This clone was picked up a small number of times. This chain links TRBV2 with TRBJ1-5, with D possibly being TRBD1 (6 bases). The CDR3 is 14 amino acids. The germline gives CDR1 SNHLY, CDR2 FYNNEI. With 7 bases removed from V and 2 bases from J, the gap between germline ends came to 12 bases. CDR3 in DNA: TGTGCCAGCAATATACAGGGAGGCAATCAGCCCCAGCATTTT. This translates into CASNIQGGNQPQHF.

This sequence joins TRBV4-1 and TRBJ1-5; D unresolved. Between the trimmed V and J ends, which lost 0 bases and 0 bases, there was a span of 15 bases. Germline V gene sequence: CDR1 MGHRA, CDR2 YSYEKL. CDR3 length equals 18 residues. CDR3 bases: TGCGCCAGCAGCCAAGATGATTTATACGGGGATAGCAATCAGCCCCAGCATTTT. The encoded protein is CASSQDDLYGDSNQPQHF.

The chain has TRBV15 and TRBJ2-2; TRBD1 matches at 9 bases. V was clipped by 0 bases and J by 5 bases; unmatched bases: 4. The CDR3 covers 16 residues. CDR1 and CDR2 (germline): LNHNV, YYDKDF (reference sequence). This chain's CDR3 is CATSRDGTGLTGELFF. The CDR3 DNA reads TGTGCCACCAGCAGAGACGGGACAGGGTTAACCGGGGAGCTGTTTTTT. The full variable domain, with the rest looked up from reference TRBV15 and TRBJ2-2, is DAMVIQNPRYQVTQFGKPVTLSCSQTLNHNVMYWYQQKSSQAPKLLFHYYDKDFNNEADTPDNFQSRRPNTSFCFLDIRSPGLGDTAMYLCATSRDGTGLTGELFFGEGSRLTVL.

This chain joins TRBV5-8 and TRBJ1-1; unclear D gene. CDR1 is SGHTS and CDR2 is YDEGEE in the germline V gene. V was shortened by 2 bases and J by 0 bases, with 5 bases between the two germline ends. This CDR3 has 13 amino acids. CDR3 bases: TGTGCCAGCAGCTTCACACTGAACACTGAAGCTTTCTTT. Residues: CASSFTLNTEAFF.

This clone was observed a few times. The rearrangement uses TRBV6-5 and TRBJ1-2, with D unresolved. From germline, CDR1 is MNHEY and CDR2 SVGAGI. This CDR3 is built from 13 residues. V lost 6 bases and J 7 bases, leaving 15 bases between the germline ends. The CDR3 sequence is CASSPPSRGGYTF. CDR3 coding DNA: TGTGCCAGCAGCCCTCCTTCCCGGGGTGGCTACACCTTC.

This clone occurred a few times. The rearrangement uses TRBV4-2 and TRBJ2-7; D is ambiguous. CDR1 and CDR2 (germline): LGHNA, YNFKEQ. This CDR3 is 14 amino acids long. V was clipped by 0 bases and J by 4 bases, with 10 bases between them. In DNA form, the CDR3 reads TGTGCCAGCAGCCAAGAGCTGGGCAGTTACGAGCAGTACTTC. This encodes CASSQELGSYEQYF.

The genes are TRBV10-3 and TRBJ2-1; D not resolved. V gave up 6 bases and J gave up 7 bases, with 7 bases separating them. The V gene's germline CDR1 is ENHRY and CDR2 SYGVKD. This CDR3 contains 11 residues. The CDR3 bases are TGTGCCATCAGGACGGAGAATGAGCAGTTCTTC. Translating gives CAIRTENEQFF.

The rearrangement uses TRBV2 and TRBJ1-2, with TRBD1 matching over 7 bases. CDR1 and CDR2 from the germline V gene are SNHLY and FYNNEI. This CDR3 is 15 amino acids long. After removal of 7 bases from V and 2 bases from J, the junction contained 10 bases not matched to a gene. In DNA form, the CDR3 reads TGTGCCAGCAAAGACAGGGTAGCGGGGAACTATGGCTACACCTTC. This codes for CASKDRVAGNYGYTF.

The gene calls are TRBV10-3 and TRBJ2-2, with TRBD1 matching 9 bases. Germline trimming cut 0 bases from V and 5 bases from J; bases unmatched to any gene: 1. This CDR3 region has 15 residues. Per germline, CDR1 ENHRY and CDR2 SYGVKD. Written as DNA, the CDR3 is TGTGCCATCAGTGAGTCGGACAGGGGAACCGGGGAGCTGTTTTTT. The encoded protein is CAISESDRGTGELFF.